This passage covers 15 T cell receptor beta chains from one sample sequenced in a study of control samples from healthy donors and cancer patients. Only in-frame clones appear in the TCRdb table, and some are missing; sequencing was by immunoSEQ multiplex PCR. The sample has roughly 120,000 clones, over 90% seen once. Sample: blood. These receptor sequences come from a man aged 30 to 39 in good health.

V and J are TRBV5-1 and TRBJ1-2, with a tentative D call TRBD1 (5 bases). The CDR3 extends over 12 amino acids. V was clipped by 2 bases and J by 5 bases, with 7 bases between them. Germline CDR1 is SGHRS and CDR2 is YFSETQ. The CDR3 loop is CASSFDSYGYTF. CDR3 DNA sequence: TGCGCCAGCAGCTTCGACAGTTATGGCTACACCTTC.

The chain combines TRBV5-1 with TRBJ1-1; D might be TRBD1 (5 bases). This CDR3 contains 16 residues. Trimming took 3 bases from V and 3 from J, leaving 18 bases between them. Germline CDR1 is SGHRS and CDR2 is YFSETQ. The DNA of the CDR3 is TGCGCCAGCAGCTGGTGGCAGGGTCCGGGTTACACTGAAGCTTTCTTT. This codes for CASSWWQGPGYTEAFF.

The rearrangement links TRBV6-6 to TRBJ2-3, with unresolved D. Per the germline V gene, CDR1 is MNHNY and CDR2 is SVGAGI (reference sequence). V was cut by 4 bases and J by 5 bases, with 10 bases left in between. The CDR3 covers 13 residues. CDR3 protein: CASSFPGGDTQYF. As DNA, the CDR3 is TGTGCCAGCAGTTTCCCCGGTGGAGATACGCAGTATTTT.

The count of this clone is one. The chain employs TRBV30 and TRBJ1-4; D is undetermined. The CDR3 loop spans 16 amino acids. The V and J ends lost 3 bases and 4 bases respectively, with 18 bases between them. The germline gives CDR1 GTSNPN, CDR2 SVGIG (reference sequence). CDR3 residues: CAWSMEAQAINEKLFF. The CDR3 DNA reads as TGTGCCTGGAGCATGGAGGCGCAGGCTATTAATGAAAAACTGTTTTTT.

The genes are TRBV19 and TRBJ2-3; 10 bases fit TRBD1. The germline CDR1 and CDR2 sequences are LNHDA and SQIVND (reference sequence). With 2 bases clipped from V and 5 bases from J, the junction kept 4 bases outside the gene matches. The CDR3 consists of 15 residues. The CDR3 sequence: CASSIRDRGQDTQYF. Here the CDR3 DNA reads TGTGCCAGTAGTATAAGGGACAGGGGCCAAGATACGCAGTATTTT.

The CDR3 DNA reads as TGCGCCAGCAGCTTGGAGGCCTCGAGCTATGGCTACACCTTC. As protein: CASSLEASSYGYTF. The chain recombines TRBV5-1 with TRBJ1-2; D is ambiguous. CDR3 length equals 14 residues. V shed 0 bases and J shed 4 bases, with 10 bases lying between them. Germline V gene lookup returns CDR1 SGHRS and CDR2 YFSETQ.

CDR3 nucleotide sequence: TGTGCCAGCAGCCAAGGAGGGGGCTGGGGGACCCAGTACTTC. Its translation: CASSQGGGWGTQYF. This sequence joins TRBV3-1 (or the pseudogene TRBV3-2) and TRBJ2-5; 7 bases are a match to TRBD1. The germline CDR1 and CDR2 sequences are LGHDT and YNNKEL (reference sequence). The CDR3 runs to 14 residues. The V gene end was trimmed by 1 base and the J gene end by 7 bases; junction bases not matched to a gene: 6.

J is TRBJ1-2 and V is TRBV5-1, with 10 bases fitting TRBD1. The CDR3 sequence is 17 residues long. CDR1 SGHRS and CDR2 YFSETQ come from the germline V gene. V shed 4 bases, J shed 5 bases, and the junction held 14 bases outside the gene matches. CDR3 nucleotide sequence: TGCGCCAGCAGCACCTCGACAGGGGGCGGTGTTTTGTATGGCTACACCTTC. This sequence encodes CASSTSTGGGVLYGYTF.

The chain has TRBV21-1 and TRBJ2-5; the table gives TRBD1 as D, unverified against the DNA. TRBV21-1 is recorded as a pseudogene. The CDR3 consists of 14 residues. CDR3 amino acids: CASSTRTGTETQYF. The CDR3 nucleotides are TGTGCCAGCAGCACCCGGACAGGGACGGAGACCCAGTACTTC.

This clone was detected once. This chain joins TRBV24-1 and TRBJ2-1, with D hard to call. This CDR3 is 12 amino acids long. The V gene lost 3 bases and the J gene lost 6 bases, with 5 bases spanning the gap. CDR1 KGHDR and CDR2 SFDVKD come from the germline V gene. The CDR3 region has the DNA TGTGCCACCAGTGATCTCGGCAATGAGCAGTTCTTC. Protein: CATSDLGNEQFF.

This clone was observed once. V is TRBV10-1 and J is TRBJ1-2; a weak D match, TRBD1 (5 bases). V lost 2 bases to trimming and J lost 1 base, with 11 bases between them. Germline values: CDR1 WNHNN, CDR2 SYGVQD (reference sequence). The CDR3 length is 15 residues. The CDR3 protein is CASSEDSEGNYGYTF. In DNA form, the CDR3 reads TGCGCCAGCAGTGAGGACAGCGAGGGTAACTATGGCTACACCTTC.

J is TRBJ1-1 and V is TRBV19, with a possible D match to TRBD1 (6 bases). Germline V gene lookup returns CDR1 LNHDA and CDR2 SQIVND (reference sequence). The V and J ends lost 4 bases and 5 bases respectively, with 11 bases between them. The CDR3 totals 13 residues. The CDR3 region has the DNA TGTGCCAGTAGTAGGAGGGGGGGTACTGAAGCTTTCTTT. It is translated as CASSRRGGTEAFF.

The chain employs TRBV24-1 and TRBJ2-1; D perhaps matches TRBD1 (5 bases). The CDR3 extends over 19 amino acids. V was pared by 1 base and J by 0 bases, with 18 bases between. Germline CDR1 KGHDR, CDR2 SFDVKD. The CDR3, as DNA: TGTGCCACCAGTGATTTCAGTCAGGGCAGCCCGAGCTCCTACAATGAGCAGTTCTTC. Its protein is CATSDFSQGSPSSYNEQFF.

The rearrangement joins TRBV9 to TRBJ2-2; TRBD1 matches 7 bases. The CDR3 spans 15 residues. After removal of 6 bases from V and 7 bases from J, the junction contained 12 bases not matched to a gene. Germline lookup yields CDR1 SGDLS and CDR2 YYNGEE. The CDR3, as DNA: TGTGCCAGCACAACCTTGGGAACAGGGGTCGGGGAGCTGTTTTTT. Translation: CASTTLGTGVGELFF. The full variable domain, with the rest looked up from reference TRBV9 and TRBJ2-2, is DSGVTQTPKHLITATGQRVTLRCSPRSGDLSVYWYQQSLDQGLQFLIQYYNGEERAKGNILERFSAQQFPDLHSELNLSSLELGDSALYFCASTTLGTGVGELFFGEGSRLTVL.

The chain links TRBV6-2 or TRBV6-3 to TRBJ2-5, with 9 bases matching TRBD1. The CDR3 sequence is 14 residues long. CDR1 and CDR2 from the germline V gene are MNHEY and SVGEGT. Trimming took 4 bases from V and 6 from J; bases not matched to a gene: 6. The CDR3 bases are TGTGCCAGCAGTTTGGTGGGACAGGGAAAGACCCAGTACTTC. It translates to CASSLVGQGKTQYF.